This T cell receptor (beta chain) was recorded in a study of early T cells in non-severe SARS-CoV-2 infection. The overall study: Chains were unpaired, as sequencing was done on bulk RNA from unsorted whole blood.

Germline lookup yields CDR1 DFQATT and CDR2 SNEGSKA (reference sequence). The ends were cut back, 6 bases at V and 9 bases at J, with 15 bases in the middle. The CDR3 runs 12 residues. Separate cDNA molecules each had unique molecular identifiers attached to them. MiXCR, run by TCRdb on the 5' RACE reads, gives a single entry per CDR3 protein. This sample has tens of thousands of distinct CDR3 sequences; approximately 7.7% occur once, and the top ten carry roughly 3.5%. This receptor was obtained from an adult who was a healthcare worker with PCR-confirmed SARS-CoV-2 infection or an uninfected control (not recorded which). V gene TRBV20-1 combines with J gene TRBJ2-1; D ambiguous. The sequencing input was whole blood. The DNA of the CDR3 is TGCAGTGCCACTCCAAAAGGCTTTGAGCAGTTCTTC. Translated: CSATPKGFEQFF.